The rows below give T cell receptor beta chains drawn from one sample of a study of OX40 agonist ivuxolimab in advanced cancers. TCRdb's table, derived via immunoSEQ multiplex PCR, lists solely in-frame clones and lacks some. The table lists about 63,000 clones, 85% to 90% of them singletons. The starting material was CD4+ or CD8+ T cells sorted from blood, obtained in a trial of the OX40 agonist ivuxolimab. These receptors came from an adult with an advanced solid tumor such as melanoma, head and neck, liver or kidney cancer. Each CDR3 is given with its conserved first and last residue. A D gene is named only where the DNA matches it firmly. Rows give clone size only sometimes, using once, few, many, or a class for an expanded clone.

j_call	d_call	v_call	clone_size	cdr3_length	cdr3_nt	cdr3_aa
TRBJ2-7	NA	TRBV7-9	NA	15	TGTGCCAGCAGAGATACCCGGGACGCCTCCTACGAGCAGTACTTC	CASRDTRDASYEQYF
TRBJ2-5	TRBD1	TRBV11-2	NA	14	TGTGCCAGCAGCTCAACAGGGGGCGCAGAGACCCAGTACTTC	CASSSTGGAETQYF
TRBJ2-7	NA	TRBV11-2	NA	15	TGTGCCAGCAGCCCAAGAGCGGTACCCTCCTACGAGCAGTACTTC	CASSPRAVPSYEQYF
TRBJ1-3	TRBD1	TRBV2	NA	14	TGTGCCACCAGGGACAGGGTTGCTGGAAACACCATATATTTT	CATRDRVAGNTIYF
TRBJ2-1	NA	TRBV4-1	NA	14	TGCGCCAGCAGTCTAAGATTCGGAGTATCCGAGCAGTTCTTC	CASSLRFGVSEQFF
TRBJ2-1	TRBD1	TRBV4-2	NA	16	TGTGCCAGCAGCCAAGATCAGGGGACAGGCTGGAATGAGCAGTTCTTC	CASSQDQGTGWNEQFF
TRBJ1-5	NA	TRBV2	NA	14	TGTGCCAGCAGTGAAATAGGATCCTACCGGCCCCAGCATTTT	CASSEIGSYRPQHF
TRBJ2-7	NA	TRBV18	NA	14	TGTGCCAGCTCACCAAGATACAGCTCCTACGAGCAGTACTTC	CASSPRYSSYEQYF
TRBJ1-2	TRBD1	TRBV28	NA	14	TGTGCCAGCAGCCTCGGACAGGGAAACTATGGCTACACCTTC	CASSLGQGNYGYTF
TRBJ1-1	NA	TRBV29-1	NA	14	TGCAGCGTTGGGTGGGGAGGTTTGGACACTGAAGCTTTCTTT	CSVGWGGLDTEAFF
TRBJ1-2	TRBD1	TRBV5-5	NA	16	TGTGCCAGCAGCTTGGGGGCTGGACAGGGGAAAGGTGGCTACACCTTC	CASSLGAGQGKGGYTF
TRBJ2-1	NA	TRBV7-9	NA	15	TGTGCCAGCAGCTTAGCGCAAGGAGGGATAGATGAGCAGTTCTTC	CASSLAQGGIDEQFF
TRBJ1-2	TRBD1	TRBV11-2	NA	17	TGTGCCAGCAGCATATCAGCCGGGACAGGGTTGATCGATGGCTACACCTTC	CASSISAGTGLIDGYTF
TRBJ2-7	NA	TRBV5-6	NA	12	TGTGCCAGCAGTTACAGTACCGGGACGGAGTACTTC	CASSYSTGTEYF
TRBJ1-6	NA	TRBV5-1	NA	16	TGCGCCAGCAGCTACAGAGGAAGCTCCTATAATTCACCCCTCCACTTT	CASSYRGSSYNSPLHF
TRBJ2-3	TRBD1	TRBV5-1	NA	13	TGCGCCAGCAGCAGGACAGGGGCAGATACGCAGTATTTT	CASSRTGADTQYF
TRBJ1-6	TRBD1	TRBV23-1	NA	14	TGCGCCAGCACTACAGGGGGTTGGTATTCACCCCTCCACTTT	CASTTGGWYSPLHF
TRBJ1-1	TRBD1	TRBV5-1	few	14	TGCGCCAGCAGCACAACAGGGGGCCCCACTGAAGCTTTCTTT	CASSTTGGPTEAFF
TRBJ1-2	NA	TRBV5-1	NA	15	TGCGCCAGCAGCTTGGGGGTGGGGCGCGACTATGGCTACACCTTC	CASSLGVGRDYGYTF
TRBJ2-7	NA	TRBV27	NA	13	TGTGCCAGCAGTTTGGAGGTTGGCTACGAGCAGTACTTC	CASSLEVGYEQYF
TRBJ2-5	NA	TRBV9	NA	14	TGTGCCAGCAGCGCAGGACCCGAGCGGGAGACCCAGTACTTC	CASSAGPERETQYF
TRBJ1-5	NA	TRBV19	few	15	TGTGCCAGTACCCCGGACAGTACTGGCAATCAGCCCCAGCATTTT	CASTPDSTGNQPQHF
TRBJ2-7	TRBD2	TRBV6-1	NA	13	TGTGCCAGCGACGCGGGAGGATCCTACGAGCAGTACTTC	CASDAGGSYEQYF
TRBJ1-1	NA	TRBV4-1	NA	16	TGCGCCAGCAGCCGAGGGGGAGGGCTGGGGCCGGTGAAAGCTTTCTTT	CASSRGGGLGPVKAFF
TRBJ1-5	NA	TRBV7-2	NA	14	TGTGCCAGCAGCTTAATCAGGGGAGGCCAGCCCCAGCATTTT	CASSLIRGGQPQHF
TRBJ1-5	TRBD1	TRBV6-6	NA	15	TGTGCCAGCAGTTCCCAACAGGGGTGGTTTCAGCCCCAGCATTTT	CASSSQQGWFQPQHF
TRBJ2-7	TRBD2	TRBV28	NA	20	TGTGCCAGCAGTTTTTTAGCACGCCAATTTCTAGCGGGACCAACCTACGAGCAGTACTTC	CASSFLARQFLAGPTYEQYF
TRBJ1-1	NA	TRBV6-5	NA	14	TGTGCCAGCAGTTACTCACAGGGAGGATGGATTGCTTTCTTT	CASSYSQGGWIAFF
TRBJ1-2	NA	TRBV10-3	NA	15	TGTGCCATCAGTGCGGTGGGCAGAGCTAACTATGGCTACACCTTC	CAISAVGRANYGYTF
TRBJ1-6	NA	TRBV28	NA	14	TGTGCCAGCAGTTTAGCCAGTAATAATTCACCCCTCCACTTT	CASSLASNNSPLHF
TRBJ1-1	NA	TRBV7-9	NA	15	TGTGCCAGCAGCTTAGATGTCGGAGATGGCACTGAAGCTTTCTTT	CASSLDVGDGTEAFF
TRBJ1-5	NA	TRBV21-1	NA	18	TGTGCCAGCAGCAAAGAGGTGACGGGGGCGCGAGGCAATCAGCCCCAGCATTTT	CASSKEVTGARGNQPQHF
TRBJ1-5	NA	TRBV5-5	few	16	TGTGCCAGCAGTCGACGACAGTTAGGAGGCAATCAGCCCCAGCATTTT	CASSRRQLGGNQPQHF
TRBJ1-1	NA	TRBV6-1	NA	10	TGTGCCAGCATGAACACTGAAGCTTTCTTT	CASMNTEAFF
TRBJ2-5	NA	TRBV5-1	NA	14	TGCGCCAGCAATGGAGGTATGGGGAAGGAGACCCAGTACTTC	CASNGGMGKETQYF
TRBJ2-7	NA	TRBV6-1	NA	16	TGTGCCAGCAGTGGAGGCGGCCGGGGGCTTAGTTACGAGCAGTACTTC	CASSGGGRGLSYEQYF
TRBJ2-7	NA	TRBV7-9	NA	12	TGTGCCAGCAGCTTCATACAGGCCGAGCAGTACTTC	CASSFIQAEQYF
TRBJ1-2	NA	TRBV9	NA	15	TGTGCCAGCAGCTCACAAGGGGGGATTCACTATGGCTACACCTTC	CASSSQGGIHYGYTF
TRBJ2-5	NA	TRBV29-1	NA	12	TGCAGCGTTTGGGGGCCCCAAGAGACCCAGTACTTC	CSVWGPQETQYF
TRBJ1-5	TRBD1	TRBV6-6	NA	16	TGTGCCAGCAGTTACCGGGGACAGAGGAGCAATCAGCCCCAGCATTTT	CASSYRGQRSNQPQHF
TRBJ1-2	NA	TRBV18	NA	13	TGTGCCAGCTCGTCACAAGTTAACTATGGCTACACCTTC	CASSSQVNYGYTF
TRBJ1-3	NA	TRBV28	once	17	NA	CASILGGAPHSGNTIYF
TRBJ1-6	NA	TRBV10-3	NA	14	TGTGCCATCCGGGGGTCTCAGACTAATTCACCCCTCCACTTT	CAIRGSQTNSPLHF
TRBJ1-5	NA	TRBV19	NA	12	TGTGCCAGTGGGGACAGCAATCAGCCCCAGCATTTT	CASGDSNQPQHF
TRBJ2-1	NA	TRBV2	NA	15	TGTGCCAGCAGTGAAGGACAGGCCGTCTACAATGAGCAGTTCTTC	CASSEGQAVYNEQFF
TRBJ2-5	NA	TRBV7-2	NA	15	TGTGCCAGCAGCTTAGGGGGTCCCTTACAAGAGACCCAGTACTTC	CASSLGGPLQETQYF
TRBJ1-4	NA	TRBV5-1	NA	14	TGCGCCAGCAGCTTTGGGGCCACTAATGAAAAACTGTTTTTT	CASSFGATNEKLFF
TRBJ1-2	NA	TRBV11-2	once	12	TGTGCCAGCAGCCCCCCCAGCTATGGCTACACCTTC	CASSPPSYGYTF
TRBJ2-4	NA	TRBV28	NA	17	TGTGCCAGCAGTCCCGGTTCGTTGCTCCGAGCCAAAAACATTCAGTACTTC	CASSPGSLLRAKNIQYF
TRBJ2-6	NA	TRBV10-1	NA	17	TGCGCCAGCAGTTGGTTTAACGCACAAAGTCGGGCCAACGTCCTGACTTTC	CASSWFNAQSRANVLTF
TRBJ1-1	NA	TRBV6-1	NA	18	TGTGCCAGCAGTGAAAATTGGGAGGGTCGGGGGAGGAACACTGAAGCTTTCTTT	CASSENWEGRGRNTEAFF
TRBJ1-2	NA	TRBV28	NA	14	TGTGCCAGCAGTTTCGGTACGGGGGAGTTAGGCTACACCTTC	CASSFGTGELGYTF
TRBJ2-7	TRBD1	TRBV27	NA	14	TGTGCCAGCCGACCGGGGACAGGGGGCTACGAGCAGTACTTC	CASRPGTGGYEQYF